The sequence of this T cell receptor beta chain was determined in a study of T cells expressing NK-cell markers. The CDR3 loop spans 14 amino acids. Looked up from germline, CDR1 is DFQATT and CDR2 is SNEGSKA (reference sequence). From the 5' RACE reads, TCRdb lists one entry per CDR3 protein and no DNA. The listing records almost 450,000 distinct CDR3 sequences. This chain connects TRBV20-1 to TRBJ2-7; TCRdb calls TRBD2, which cannot be checked without DNA. Sequenced material: blood T cells: a sorted CD56 or NKG2C T cell subset, CD4+ or CD8+ T cells, or bulk PBMC T cells (not recorded which). This clonotype was obtained from a woman aged 18 to 75 in good health. This CDR3 is CSARDVRENYEQYF.